This record looks at one TCR beta chain sequence and its context. The data originate from a study of T cell responses to AZD1222 COVID-19 vaccine. There are 14 residues in the CDR3. Trimming removed 2 bases at V and 1 base at J, with 8 bases between. Germline values: CDR1 SEHNR, CDR2 FQNEAQ (reference sequence). Sequenced by immunoSEQ multiplex PCR; TCRdb stores in-frame clones only, minus some. The table shows around 100,000 clones, with around 87% occurring only once. This receptor was taken from an adult in good health. The chain links TRBV7-9 to TRBJ2-5; D uncertain. The sample was peripheral blood, taken on day 0 of AZD1222 vaccination. The CDR3 nucleotides read TGTGCCAGCAGCTTATTAGGGATCCAAGAGACCCAGTACTTC. This codes for CASSLLGIQETQYF.